This record looks at one T cell receptor beta chain sequence and its context. What it recognizes is unknown. This sample is drawn from a study of shared clonotypes between healthy human individuals. About the research overall: Serving as donors were a couple of women and three men, whose ages spanned 18 to 49. Study results and limitations: For naive CD4 cells, approximately 4.8% of clonotypes were shared across a few donors. Having only a few donors restricted how much genetic and exposure-history diversity was captured.

Sorted-subset replicate PCRs used about 0.2 ug DNA, approximately 27,000 T cell genomes. Assay used: immunoSEQ multiplex PCR; TCRdb lists only in-frame clones, some missing. The data contain some 2.4 million clones, over 85% of them singletons. The CDR3 extends over 15 amino acids. Trimming removed 2 bases at V and 1 base at J, with 11 bases between. Germline CDR1 reads SNHLY; CDR2 reads FYNNEI. Sequences were obtained from naive CD4+ T cells from PBMCs. Subset of the sample: CD45RA+ positively selected. The clonotype was recovered from a man aged 18-30 years in good health. Some clones in this sample may be carry-over from other donors' samples. The chain couples TRBV2 to TRBJ2-5; D is undetermined. CDR3 residues: CASSESTQFQETQYF. The CDR3 bases are TGTGCCAGCAGTGAAAGCACCCAATTCCAAGAGACCCAGTACTTC.